The clone carrying this T cell receptor beta chain was observed a few times. Patients of the Seattle cohort, enrolled during active infection, were followed longitudinally. The germline V gene has CDR1 SNHLY and CDR2 FYNNEI. V gave up 5 bases and J gave up 6 bases, with 17 bases separating them. The CDR3 length is 14 residues. This sample stems from a study of blood T cell repertoires in COVID-19. About the study: Sites across the United States, Italy and Spain contributed samples from acute and convalescent COVID-19. The cDNA or gDNA used as material had been derived from T cells, B-cell-depleted T cells, or PBMCs.

Per the original methods: How many nucleated cells were present was estimated from reference gene primer amplification. TCRdb keeps only in-frame clones here, not all; method: immunoSEQ multiplex PCR. V and J calls and clone size follow that table, whereas D and trimming were derived from the DNA. The data contain about 250,000 clones, nearly 95% of them singletons. The chain combines TRBV2 with TRBJ2-7, with TRBD2 as a possible D gene (6 bases). The sequence came from a man aged 25-40 years with COVID-19, enrolled during active disease. The sequenced sample consisted of peripheral blood. CDR3 loop: CASSLVSSGGEQYF. The CDR3 DNA reads as TGTGCCAGCAGTCTTGTTTCCTCCGGGGGCGAGCAGTACTTC.